This TCR beta chain was sequenced for a study of T cell responses to AZD1222 COVID-19 vaccine. General study points: It was only after the peak T cell response that any repertoires were sampled.

Profiling relied on immunoSEQ multiplex PCR, and the TCRdb table lists in-frame clones only, not all of them. The sample has around 80,000 clones, 70% to 90% seen once; the top ten hold roughly 10%. There are 13 residues in the CDR3. V was trimmed by 5 bases and J by 2 bases, leaving 10 bases between them. Germline-derived CDR1 and CDR2 are SGHTA and FQGNSA. As regards this clone: Its specificity is not known.

This TCR was recovered from an adult who received the AZD1222 COVID-19 vaccine. J is TRBJ2-7 and V is TRBV7-2; D uncertain. The source was peripheral blood, collected 28 days after the second AZD1222 dose. As DNA, the CDR3 is TGTGCCAGCAGCGCCAGCTTCGCCTACGAGCAGTACTTC. Translated: CASSASFAYEQYF.